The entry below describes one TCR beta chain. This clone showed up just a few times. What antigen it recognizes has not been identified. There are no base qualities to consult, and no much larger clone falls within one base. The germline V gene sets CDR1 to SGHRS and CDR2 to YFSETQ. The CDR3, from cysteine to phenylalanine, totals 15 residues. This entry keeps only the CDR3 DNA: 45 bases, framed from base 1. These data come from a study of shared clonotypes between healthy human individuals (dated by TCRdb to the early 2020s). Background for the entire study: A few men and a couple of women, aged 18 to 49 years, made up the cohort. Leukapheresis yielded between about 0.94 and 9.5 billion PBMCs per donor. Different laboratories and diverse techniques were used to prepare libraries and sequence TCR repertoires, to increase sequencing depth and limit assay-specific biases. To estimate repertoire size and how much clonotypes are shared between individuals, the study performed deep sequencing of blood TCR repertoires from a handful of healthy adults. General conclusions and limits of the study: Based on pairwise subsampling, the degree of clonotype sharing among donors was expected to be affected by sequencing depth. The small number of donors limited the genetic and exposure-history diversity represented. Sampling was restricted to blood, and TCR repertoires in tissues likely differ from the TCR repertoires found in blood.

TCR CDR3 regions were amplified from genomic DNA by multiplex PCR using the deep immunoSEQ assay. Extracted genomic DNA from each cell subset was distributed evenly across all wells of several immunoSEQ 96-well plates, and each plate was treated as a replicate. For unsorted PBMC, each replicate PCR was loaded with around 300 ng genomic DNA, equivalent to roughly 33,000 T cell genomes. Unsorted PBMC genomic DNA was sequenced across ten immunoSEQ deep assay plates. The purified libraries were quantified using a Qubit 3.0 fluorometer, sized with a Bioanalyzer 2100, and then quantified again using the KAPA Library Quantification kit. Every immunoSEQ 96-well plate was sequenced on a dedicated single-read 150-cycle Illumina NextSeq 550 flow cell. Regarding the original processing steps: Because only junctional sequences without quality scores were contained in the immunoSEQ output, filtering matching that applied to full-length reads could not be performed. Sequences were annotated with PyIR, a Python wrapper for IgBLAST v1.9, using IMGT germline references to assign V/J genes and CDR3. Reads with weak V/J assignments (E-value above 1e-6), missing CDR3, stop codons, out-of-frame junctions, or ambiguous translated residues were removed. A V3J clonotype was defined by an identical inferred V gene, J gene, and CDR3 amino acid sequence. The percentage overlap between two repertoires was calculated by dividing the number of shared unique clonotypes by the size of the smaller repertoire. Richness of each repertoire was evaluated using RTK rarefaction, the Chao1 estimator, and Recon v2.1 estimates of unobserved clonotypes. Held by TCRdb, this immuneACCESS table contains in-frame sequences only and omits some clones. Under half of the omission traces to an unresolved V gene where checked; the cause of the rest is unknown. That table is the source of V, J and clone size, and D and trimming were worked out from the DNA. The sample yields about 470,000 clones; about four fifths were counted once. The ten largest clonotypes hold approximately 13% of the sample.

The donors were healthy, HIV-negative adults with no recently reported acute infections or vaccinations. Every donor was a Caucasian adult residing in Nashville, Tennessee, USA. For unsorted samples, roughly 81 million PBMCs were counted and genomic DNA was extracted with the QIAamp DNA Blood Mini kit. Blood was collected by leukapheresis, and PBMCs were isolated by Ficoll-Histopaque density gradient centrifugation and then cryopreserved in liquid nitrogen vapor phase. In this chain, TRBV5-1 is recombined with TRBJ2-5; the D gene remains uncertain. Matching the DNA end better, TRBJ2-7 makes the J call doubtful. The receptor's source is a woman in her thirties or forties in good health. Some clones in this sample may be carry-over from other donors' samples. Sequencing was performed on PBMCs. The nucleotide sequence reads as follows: TGCGCCAGCAGCTTGGGCCCTCGGACGGGCTACGAGCAGTACTTC. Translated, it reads CASSLGPRTGYEQYF.